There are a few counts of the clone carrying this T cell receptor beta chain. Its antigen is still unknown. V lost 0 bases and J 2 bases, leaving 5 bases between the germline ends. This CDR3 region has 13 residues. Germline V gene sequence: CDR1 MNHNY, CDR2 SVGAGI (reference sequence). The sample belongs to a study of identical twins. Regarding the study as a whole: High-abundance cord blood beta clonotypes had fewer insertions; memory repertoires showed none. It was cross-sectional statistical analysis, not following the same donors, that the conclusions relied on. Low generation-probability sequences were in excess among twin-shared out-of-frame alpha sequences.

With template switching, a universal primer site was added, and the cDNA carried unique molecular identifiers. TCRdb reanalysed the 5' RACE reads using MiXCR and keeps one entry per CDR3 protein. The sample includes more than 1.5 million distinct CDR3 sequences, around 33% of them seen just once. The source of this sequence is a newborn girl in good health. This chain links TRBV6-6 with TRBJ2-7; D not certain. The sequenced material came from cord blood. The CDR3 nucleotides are TGTGCCAGCAGTTACTCCTTTCCCTACGAGCAGTACTTC. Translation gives CASSYSFPYEQYF.